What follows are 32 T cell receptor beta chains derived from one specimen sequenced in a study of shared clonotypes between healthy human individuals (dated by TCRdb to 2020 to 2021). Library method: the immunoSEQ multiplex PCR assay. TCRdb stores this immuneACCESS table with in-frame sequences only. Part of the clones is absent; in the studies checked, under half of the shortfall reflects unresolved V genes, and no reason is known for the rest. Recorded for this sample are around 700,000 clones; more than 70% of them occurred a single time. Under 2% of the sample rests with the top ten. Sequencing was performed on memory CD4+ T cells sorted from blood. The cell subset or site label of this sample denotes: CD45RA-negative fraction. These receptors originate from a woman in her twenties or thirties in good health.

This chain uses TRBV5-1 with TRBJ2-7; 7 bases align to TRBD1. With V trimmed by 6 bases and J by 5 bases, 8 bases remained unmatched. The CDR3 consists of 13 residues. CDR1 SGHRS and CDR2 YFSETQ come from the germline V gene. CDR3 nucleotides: TGCGCCAGCAAGGAGACAGGGTCCAACGAGCAGTACTTC. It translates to CASKETGSNEQYF. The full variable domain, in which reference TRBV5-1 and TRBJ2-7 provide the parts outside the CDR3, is KAGVTQTPRYLIKTRGQQVTLSCSPISGHRSVSWYQQTPGQGLQFLFEYFSETQRNKGNFPGRFSGRQFSNSRSEMNVSTLELGDSALYLCASKETGSNEQYFGPGTRLTVT.

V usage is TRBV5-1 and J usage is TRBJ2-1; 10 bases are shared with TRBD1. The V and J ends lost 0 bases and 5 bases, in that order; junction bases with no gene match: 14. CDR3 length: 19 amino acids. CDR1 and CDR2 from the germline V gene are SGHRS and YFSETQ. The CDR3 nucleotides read TGCGCCAGCAGCTTGGACGGACAGGGGGTCAGCGGGCGACACAATGAGCAGTTCTTC. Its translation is CASSLDGQGVSGRHNEQFF.

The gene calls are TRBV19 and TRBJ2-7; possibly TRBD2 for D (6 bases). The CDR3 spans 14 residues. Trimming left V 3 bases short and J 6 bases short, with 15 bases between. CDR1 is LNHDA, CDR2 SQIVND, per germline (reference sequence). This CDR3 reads CASSIGGRAVEQYF. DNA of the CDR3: TGTGCCAGTAGTATCGGAGGGCGGGCGGTCGAGCAGTACTTC.

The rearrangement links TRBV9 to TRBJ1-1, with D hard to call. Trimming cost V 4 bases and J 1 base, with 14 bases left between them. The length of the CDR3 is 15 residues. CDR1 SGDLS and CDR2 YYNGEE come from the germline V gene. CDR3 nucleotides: TGTGCCAGCAGCCCGTACACCCAAGGGAACACTGAAGCTTTCTTT. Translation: CASSPYTQGNTEAFF. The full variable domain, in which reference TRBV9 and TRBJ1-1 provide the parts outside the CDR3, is DSGVTQTPKHLITATGQRVTLRCSPRSGDLSVYWYQQSLDQGLQFLIQYYNGEERAKGNILERFSAQQFPDLHSELNLSSLELGDSALYFCASSPYTQGNTEAFFGQGTRLTVV.

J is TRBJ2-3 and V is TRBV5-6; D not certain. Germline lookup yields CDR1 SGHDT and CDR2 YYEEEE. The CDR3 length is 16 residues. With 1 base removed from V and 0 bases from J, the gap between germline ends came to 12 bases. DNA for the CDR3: TGTGCCAGCAGCTTGTTGGCGAACCCTAGCACAGATACGCAGTATTTT. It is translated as CASSLLANPSTDTQYF.

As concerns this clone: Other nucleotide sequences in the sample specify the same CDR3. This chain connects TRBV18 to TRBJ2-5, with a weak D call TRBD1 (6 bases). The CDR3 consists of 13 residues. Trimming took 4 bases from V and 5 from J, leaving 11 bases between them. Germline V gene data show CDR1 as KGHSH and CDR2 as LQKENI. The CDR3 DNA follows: TGTGCCAGCTCACGACAGGCTGGGGAGACCCAGTACTTC. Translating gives CASSRQAGETQYF. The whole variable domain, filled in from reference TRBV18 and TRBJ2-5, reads NAGVMQNPRHLVRRRGQEARLRCSPMKGHSHVYWYRQLPEEGLKFMVYLQKENIIDESGMPKERFSAEFPKEGPSILRIQQVVRGDSAAYFCASSRQAGETQYFGPGTRLLVL.

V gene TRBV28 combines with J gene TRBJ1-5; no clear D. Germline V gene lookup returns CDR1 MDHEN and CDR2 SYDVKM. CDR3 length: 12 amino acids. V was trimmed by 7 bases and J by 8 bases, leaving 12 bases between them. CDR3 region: CASMDTWEPQHF. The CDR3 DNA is TGTGCCAGCATGGATACGTGGGAGCCCCAGCATTTT.

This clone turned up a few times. CDR3 region: CASSNSGPYGYTF. The CDR3 bases are TGCGCCAGCAGTAACTCAGGTCCCTATGGCTACACCTTC. The V and J genes are TRBV10-2 and TRBJ1-2; D ambiguous. The CDR3 length is 13 residues. Germline assignment: CDR1 WSHSY and CDR2 SAAADI. V was trimmed by 5 bases and J by 4 bases, leaving 11 bases between them.

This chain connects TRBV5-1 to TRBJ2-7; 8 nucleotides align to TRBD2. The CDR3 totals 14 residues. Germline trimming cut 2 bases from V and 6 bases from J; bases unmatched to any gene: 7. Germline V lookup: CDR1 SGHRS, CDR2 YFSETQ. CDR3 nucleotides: TGCGCCAGCAGCTTTGGTACTAGCGGCGGCGAGCAGTACTTC. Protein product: CASSFGTSGGEQYF.

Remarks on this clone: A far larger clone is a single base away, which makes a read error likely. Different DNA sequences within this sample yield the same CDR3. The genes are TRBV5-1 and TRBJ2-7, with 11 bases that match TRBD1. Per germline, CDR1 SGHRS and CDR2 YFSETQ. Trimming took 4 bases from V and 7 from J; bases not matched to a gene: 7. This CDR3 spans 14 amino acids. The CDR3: CASSQGTGGQEQYF. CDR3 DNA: TGCGCCAGCAGCCAGGGGACAGGGGGTCAAGAGCAGTACTTC.

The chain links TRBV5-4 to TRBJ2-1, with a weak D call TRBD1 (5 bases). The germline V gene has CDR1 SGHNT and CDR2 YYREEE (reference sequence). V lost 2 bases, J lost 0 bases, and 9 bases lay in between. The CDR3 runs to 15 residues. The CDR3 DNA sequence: TGTGCCAGCAGCTTACCTGGGGCCTCCTACAATGAGCAGTTCTTC. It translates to CASSLPGASYNEQFF. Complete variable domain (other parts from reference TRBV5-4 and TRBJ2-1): ETGVTQSPTHLIKTRGQQVTLRCSSQSGHNTVSWYQQALGQGPQFIFQYYREEENGRGNFPPRFSGLQFPNYSSELNVNALELDDSALYLCASSLPGASYNEQFFGPGTRLTVL.

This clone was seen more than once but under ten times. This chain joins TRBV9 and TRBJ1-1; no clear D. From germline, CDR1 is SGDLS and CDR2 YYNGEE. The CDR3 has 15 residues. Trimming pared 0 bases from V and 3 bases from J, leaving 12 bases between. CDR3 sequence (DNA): TGTGCCAGCAGCGTAGGGGTAATTGATGACACTGAAGCTTTCTTT. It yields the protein CASSVGVIDDTEAFF.

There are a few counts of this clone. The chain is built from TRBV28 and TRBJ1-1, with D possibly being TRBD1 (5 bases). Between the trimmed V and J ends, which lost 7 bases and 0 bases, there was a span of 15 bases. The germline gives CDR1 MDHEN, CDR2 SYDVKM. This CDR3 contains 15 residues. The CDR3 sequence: CASTGPRLLNTEAFF. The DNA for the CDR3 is TGTGCCAGCACAGGGCCCCGACTTCTGAACACTGAAGCTTTCTTT.

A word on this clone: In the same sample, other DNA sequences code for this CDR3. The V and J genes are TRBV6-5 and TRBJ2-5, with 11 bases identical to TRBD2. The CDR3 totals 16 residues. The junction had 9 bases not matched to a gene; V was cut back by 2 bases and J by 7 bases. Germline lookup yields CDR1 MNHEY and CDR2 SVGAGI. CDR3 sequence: CASSYSTSGSLGTQYF. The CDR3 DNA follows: TGTGCCAGCAGTTACAGCACTAGCGGGAGTCTAGGGACCCAGTACTTC.

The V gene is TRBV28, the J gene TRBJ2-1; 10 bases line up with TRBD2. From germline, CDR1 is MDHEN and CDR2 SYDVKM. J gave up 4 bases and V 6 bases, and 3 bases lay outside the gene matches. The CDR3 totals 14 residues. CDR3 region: CASRTSGSYNEQFF. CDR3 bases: TGTGCCAGCAGGACTAGCGGGTCTTACAATGAGCAGTTCTTC.

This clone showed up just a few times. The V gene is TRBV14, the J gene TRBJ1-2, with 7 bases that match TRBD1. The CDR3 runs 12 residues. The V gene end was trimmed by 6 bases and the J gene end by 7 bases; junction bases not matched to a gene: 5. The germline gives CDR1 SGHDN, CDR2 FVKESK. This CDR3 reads CASSHRGTGYTF. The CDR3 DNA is TGTGCCAGCAGTCACAGGGGCACTGGCTACACCTTC.

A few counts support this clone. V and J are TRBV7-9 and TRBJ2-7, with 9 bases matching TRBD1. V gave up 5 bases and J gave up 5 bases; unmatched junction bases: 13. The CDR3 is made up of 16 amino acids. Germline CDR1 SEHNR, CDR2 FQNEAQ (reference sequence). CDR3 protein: CASSRGVGQGINEQYF. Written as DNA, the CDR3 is TGTGCCAGCAGCCGGGGGGTAGGACAGGGGATCAACGAGCAGTACTTC. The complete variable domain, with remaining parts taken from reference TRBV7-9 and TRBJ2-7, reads DTGVSQNPRHKITKRGQNVTFRCDPISEHNRLYWYRQTLGQGPEFLTYFQNEAQLEKSRLLSDRFSAERPKGSFSTLEIQRTEQGDSAMYLCASSRGVGQGINEQYFGPGTRLTVT.

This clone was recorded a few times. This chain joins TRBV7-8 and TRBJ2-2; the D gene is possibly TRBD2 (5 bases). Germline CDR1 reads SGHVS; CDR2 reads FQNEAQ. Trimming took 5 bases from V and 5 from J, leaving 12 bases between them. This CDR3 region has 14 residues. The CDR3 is CASSPLTSTGELFF. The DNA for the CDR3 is TGTGCCAGCAGCCCCTTAACTAGTACCGGGGAGCTGTTTTTT.

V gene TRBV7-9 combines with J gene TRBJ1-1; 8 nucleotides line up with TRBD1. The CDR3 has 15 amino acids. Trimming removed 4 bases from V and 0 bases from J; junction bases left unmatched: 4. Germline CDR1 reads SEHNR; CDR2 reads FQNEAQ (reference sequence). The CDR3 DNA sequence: TGTGCCAGCAGCTCAATGGACAGGGTGAACACTGAAGCTTTCTTT. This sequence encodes CASSSMDRVNTEAFF.

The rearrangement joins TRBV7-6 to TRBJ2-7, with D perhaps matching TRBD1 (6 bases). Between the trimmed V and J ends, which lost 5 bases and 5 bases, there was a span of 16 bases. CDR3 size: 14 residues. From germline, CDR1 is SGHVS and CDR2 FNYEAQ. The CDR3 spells CASSPTDRAHEQYF. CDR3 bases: TGTGCCAGCAGCCCTACGGACAGAGCCCACGAGCAGTACTTC.

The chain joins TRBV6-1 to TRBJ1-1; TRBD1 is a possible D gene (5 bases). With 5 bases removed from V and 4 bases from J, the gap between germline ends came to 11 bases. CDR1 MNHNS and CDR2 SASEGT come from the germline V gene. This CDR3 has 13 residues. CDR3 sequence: CASSSRGVTEAFF. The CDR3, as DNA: TGTGCCAGCAGTTCGCGGGGGGTCACTGAAGCTTTCTTT.

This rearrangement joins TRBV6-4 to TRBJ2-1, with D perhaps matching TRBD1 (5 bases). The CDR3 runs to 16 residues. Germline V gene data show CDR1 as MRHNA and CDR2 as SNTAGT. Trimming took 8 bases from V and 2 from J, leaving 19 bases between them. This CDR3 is CASRARGEVPYNEQFF. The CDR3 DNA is TGTGCCAGCCGGGCTAGGGGCGAGGTACCCTACAATGAGCAGTTCTTC.

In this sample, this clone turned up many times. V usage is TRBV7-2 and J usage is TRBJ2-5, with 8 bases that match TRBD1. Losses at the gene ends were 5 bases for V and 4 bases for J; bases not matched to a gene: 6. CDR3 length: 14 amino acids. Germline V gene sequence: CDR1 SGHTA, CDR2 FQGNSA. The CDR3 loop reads CASSPDREAETQYF. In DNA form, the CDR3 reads TGTGCCAGCAGCCCGGACAGGGAGGCAGAGACCCAGTACTTC.

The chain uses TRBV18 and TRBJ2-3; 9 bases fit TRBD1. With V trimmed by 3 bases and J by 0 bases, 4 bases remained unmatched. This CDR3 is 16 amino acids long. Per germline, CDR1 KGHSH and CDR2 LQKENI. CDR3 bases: TGTGCCAGCTCACCCCAGGGACAGGGTAGCACAGATACGCAGTATTTT. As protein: CASSPQGQGSTDTQYF. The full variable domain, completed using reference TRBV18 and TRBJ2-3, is NAGVMQNPRHLVRRRGQEARLRCSPMKGHSHVYWYRQLPEEGLKFMVYLQKENIIDESGMPKERFSAEFPKEGPSILRIQQVVRGDSAAYFCASSPQGQGSTDTQYFGPGTRLTVL.

The CDR3 DNA reads TGTGCCAGCTCAGGACCGGGGGGCAAAAATCAGCCCCAGCATTTT. This translates into CASSGPGGKNQPQHF. The chain carries TRBV18 and TRBJ1-5; tentatively, D is TRBD1 (6 bases). Germline lookup yields CDR1 KGHSH and CDR2 LQKENI. The CDR3 is made up of 15 amino acids. V was clipped by 5 bases and J by 4 bases, with 15 bases between them.

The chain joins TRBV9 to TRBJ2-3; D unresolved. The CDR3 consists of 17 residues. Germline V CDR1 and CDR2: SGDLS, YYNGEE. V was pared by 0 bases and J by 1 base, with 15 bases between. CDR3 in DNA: TGTGCCAGCAGCGTAGCTACTGGGGTCAGCGGCACAGATACGCAGTATTTT. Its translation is CASSVATGVSGTDTQYF.

CDR3 sequence: CASIQRLRGYEQYF. CDR3 DNA sequence: TGTGCCAGCATCCAGAGGCTGAGGGGCTACGAGCAGTACTTC. This chain connects TRBV6-1 to TRBJ2-7; D possibly uses TRBD1 or TRBD2 (5 bases each). V lost 7 bases and J lost 3, with 16 bases in between. The V gene's germline CDR1 is MNHNS and CDR2 SASEGT. The CDR3 loop spans 14 amino acids.

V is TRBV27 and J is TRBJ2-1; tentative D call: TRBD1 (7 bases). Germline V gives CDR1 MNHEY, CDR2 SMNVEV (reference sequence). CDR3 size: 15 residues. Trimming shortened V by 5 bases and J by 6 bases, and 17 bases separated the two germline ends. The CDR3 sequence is CASSPRRQGGNEQFF. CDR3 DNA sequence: TGTGCCAGCAGTCCCCGACGGCAGGGGGGCAATGAGCAGTTCTTC.

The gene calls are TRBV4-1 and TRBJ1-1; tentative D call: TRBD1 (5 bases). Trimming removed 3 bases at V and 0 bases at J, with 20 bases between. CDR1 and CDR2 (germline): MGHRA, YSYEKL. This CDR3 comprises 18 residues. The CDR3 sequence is CASSHLLSIGAMNTEAFF. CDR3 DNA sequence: TGCGCCAGCAGCCACCTTTTGTCCATCGGGGCTATGAACACTGAAGCTTTCTTT.

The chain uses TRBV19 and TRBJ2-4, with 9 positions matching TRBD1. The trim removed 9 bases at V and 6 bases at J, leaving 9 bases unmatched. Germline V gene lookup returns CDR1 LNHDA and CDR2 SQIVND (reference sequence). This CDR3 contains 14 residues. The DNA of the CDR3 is TGTGCCAGCACCCAGACAGGGGGAGGAAACATTCAGTACTTC. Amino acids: CASTQTGGGNIQYF.

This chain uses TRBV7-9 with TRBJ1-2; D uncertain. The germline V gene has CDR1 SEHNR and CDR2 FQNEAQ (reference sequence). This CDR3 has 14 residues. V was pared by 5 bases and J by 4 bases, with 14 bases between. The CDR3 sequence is CASSPSVSSYGYTF. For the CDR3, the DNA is TGTGCCAGCAGCCCTAGCGTCAGCTCCTATGGCTACACCTTC.

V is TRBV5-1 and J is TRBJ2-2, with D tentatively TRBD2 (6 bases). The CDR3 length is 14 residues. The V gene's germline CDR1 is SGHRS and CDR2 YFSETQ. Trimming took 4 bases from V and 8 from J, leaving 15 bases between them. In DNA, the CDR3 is TGCGCCAGCAGCCCAGGAGGGGTATCGGGGGAGCTGTTTTTT. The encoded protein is CASSPGGVSGELFF.